Listed here are 25 T cell receptor beta chains from one sample, sequenced in a study of early stage breast cancer tumors. The method was immunoSEQ multiplex PCR; TCRdb's version includes in-frame clones alone and lacks a portion of them. Among around 5,400 clones, around 70% were seen once, and the ten largest hold approximately 14%. Source material: breast tumor tissue. Every receptor here comes from a person between 55 and 69 years old with breast cancer.

The chain is built from TRBV10-3 and TRBJ1-5; D unclear. CDR1 and CDR2 (germline): ENHRY, SYGVKD. This CDR3 region has 13 residues. V was pared by 3 bases and J by 3 bases, with 6 bases between. CDR3 DNA sequence: TGTGCCATCAGTGAAGGGAACAATCAGCCCCAGCATTTT. As protein: CAISEGNNQPQHF.

This chain connects TRBV11-3 to TRBJ2-1; D not resolved. This CDR3 contains 13 residues. Trimming took 4 bases from V and 7 from J, leaving 11 bases between them. Germline CDR1 and CDR2: SGHNT and YENEEA. CDR3 region: CASSSGPLNEQFF. As DNA, the CDR3 is TGTGCCAGCAGCTCAGGTCCCTTAAATGAGCAGTTCTTC. Full variable domain (rest looked up from reference TRBV11-3 and TRBJ2-1): EAGVVQSPRYKIIEKKQPVAFWCNPISGHNTLYWYLQNLGQGPELLIRYENEEAVDDSQLPKDRFSAERLKGVDSTLKIQPAELGDSAVYLCASSSGPLNEQFFGPGTRLTVL.

J is TRBJ1-2 and V is TRBV5-4, with D maybe TRBD1 (5 bases). With 1 base removed from V and 6 bases from J, the gap between germline ends came to 22 bases. Germline CDR1 is SGHNT and CDR2 is YYREEE (reference sequence). The CDR3 extends over 17 amino acids. CDR3 DNA: TGTGCCAGCAGCTTGAAGGGGCAGGGAAAGGACTCTGATGGCTACACCTTC. Amino acids: CASSLKGQGKDSDGYTF.

A few counts support this clone. The chain carries TRBV4-3 and TRBJ2-3, with 7 bases that match TRBD2. V dropped 6 bases and J dropped 2; count of bases not matched to a gene: 5. The V gene's germline CDR1 is LGHNA and CDR2 YSLEER. The CDR3 sequence is 14 residues long. Here the CDR3 reads CASSSREFTDTQYF. As DNA, the CDR3 is TGCGCCAGCAGTTCGCGGGAGTTCACAGATACGCAGTATTTT.

V and J are TRBV30 and TRBJ2-5, with TRBD1 matching 8 bases. With 5 bases clipped from V and 5 bases from J, the junction kept 7 bases outside the gene matches. This CDR3 comprises 13 residues. Looked up from germline, CDR1 is GTSNPN and CDR2 is SVGIG (reference sequence). The CDR3 region is CAWRTGRGETQYF. CDR3 nucleotide sequence: TGTGCCTGGCGGACAGGGCGAGGGGAGACCCAGTACTTC.

The chain links TRBV30 to TRBJ1-1, with 7 nucleotides matching TRBD1. The germline V gene has CDR1 GTSNPN and CDR2 SVGIG (reference sequence). The CDR3 contains 15 residues. J was trimmed by 5 bases and V by 3 bases; bases with no gene match: 12. The CDR3 here is CAWRTPTGPNTEAFF. DNA of the CDR3: TGTGCCTGGAGGACCCCGACAGGGCCCAATACTGAAGCTTTCTTT.

The V gene is TRBV7-2, the J gene TRBJ1-1; D is undetermined. The CDR3 spans 13 residues. Germline V lookup: CDR1 SGHTA, CDR2 FQGNSA. Between the trimmed V and J ends, which lost 3 bases and 4 bases, there was a span of 9 bases. The CDR3 DNA reads as TGTGCCAGCAGCTTTGGCGGGTTCACTGAAGCTTTCTTT. This gives the protein CASSFGGFTEAFF. The full variable domain, rest sourced from reference TRBV7-2 and TRBJ1-1, is GAGVSQSPSNKVTEKGKDVELRCDPISGHTALYWYRQSLGQGLEFLIYFQGNSAPDKSGLPSDRFSAERTGGSVSTLTIQRTQQEDSAVYLCASSFGGFTEAFFGQGTRLTVV.

V and J are TRBV7-2 and TRBJ1-5; D is unresolved. Trimming removed 4 bases at V and 7 bases at J, with 14 bases between. The CDR3 length is 14 residues. From germline, CDR1 is SGHTA and CDR2 FQGNSA. The CDR3 DNA reads as TGTGCCAGCAGCTCGTTCGGCTCCTCCCAGCCCCAGCATTTT. Residues: CASSSFGSSQPQHF.

A few counts support this clone. The chain is built from TRBV7-3 and TRBJ2-1; a weak D match, TRBD2 (5 bases). Trimming stripped 0 bases from V and 3 bases from J, with 12 bases between. Germline V gives CDR1 SGHTA, CDR2 FQGTGA. CDR3 length: 16 residues. CDR3 protein: CASSLTSGSLYNEQFF. CDR3 bases: TGTGCCAGCAGCTTAACGTCGGGGTCCCTCTACAATGAGCAGTTCTTC.

This clone has more than one count but fewer than ten. The V call is TRBV27, the J call TRBJ2-7, with D unresolved. The length of the CDR3 is 15 residues. Germline-derived CDR1 and CDR2 are MNHEY and SMNVEV (reference sequence). Between the trimmed V and J ends, which lost 6 bases and 0 bases, there was a span of 15 bases. This chain's CDR3 is CASSRIFNPSYEQYF. CDR3 in DNA: TGTGCCAGCAGCCGAATTTTTAACCCCTCCTACGAGCAGTACTTC.

This clone was picked up a small number of times. The genes are TRBV6-4 and TRBJ1-2; no firm D call. Germline CDR1 reads MRHNA; CDR2 reads SNTAGT. With 4 bases removed from V and 2 bases from J, the gap between germline ends came to 17 bases. CDR3 length: 16 amino acids. CDR3 in amino acids: CASSVVQAALNYGYTF. DNA of the CDR3: TGTGCCAGCAGTGTAGTCCAGGCAGCCCTGAACTATGGCTACACCTTC.

This chain links TRBV14 with TRBJ2-4; 7 bases map to TRBD1. The ends lost 0 bases at V and 2 bases at J; junction bases unmatched: 7. Germline V CDR1 and CDR2: SGHDN, FVKESK. This CDR3 is 17 amino acids long. CDR3 bases: TGTGCCAGCAGCCAAGAGGGGCAGACAGGGTCCAAAAACATTCAGTACTTC. This translates into CASSQEGQTGSKNIQYF.

V is TRBV28 and J is TRBJ2-7; the D call may be TRBD1 or TRBD2 (5 bases each). V was shortened by 6 bases and J by 5 bases, with 23 bases between the two germline ends. Germline V lookup: CDR1 MDHEN, CDR2 SYDVKM. The CDR3 sequence is 16 residues long. The CDR3 DNA follows: TGTGCCAGCAGCCCGACCGGGGCGCGGACCAGGAACGAGCAGTACTTC. It translates to CASSPTGARTRNEQYF.

The rearrangement links TRBV5-6 to TRBJ1-1; a possible D gene is TRBD1 (6 bases). The CDR3 is 14 residues long. V dropped 6 bases and J dropped 11 bases, with 23 bases sitting between them. From germline, CDR1 is SGHDT and CDR2 YYEEEE. The CDR3 DNA follows: TGTGCCAGCACCAAAACAGGACAGCTCTTAGGGGCTTTCTTT. Translation: CASTKTGQLLGAFF.

This chain uses TRBV14 with TRBJ1-1; the D gene is possibly TRBD1 (6 bases). Trimming removed 1 base from V and 1 base from J, with 10 bases in between. This CDR3 comprises 15 residues. Germline V CDR1 and CDR2: SGHDN, FVKESK. CDR3: CASSQARGANTEAFF. CDR3 in DNA: TGTGCCAGCAGCCAAGCCAGGGGCGCGAACACTGAAGCTTTCTTT.

The chain is built from TRBV28 and TRBJ2-5, with TRBD2 identical over 9 bases. Unmatched junction bases numbered 8, after V lost 5 bases and J lost 7 bases. From germline, CDR1 is MDHEN and CDR2 SYDVKM. The CDR3 covers 14 residues. The DNA for the CDR3 is TGTGCCAGCAGTCCGCCTGGGACTAGCCGGACCCAGTACTTC. The encoded protein is CASSPPGTSRTQYF. The full variable domain, its missing parts supplied by reference TRBV28 and TRBJ2-5, is DVKVTQSSRYLVKRTGEKVFLECVQDMDHENMFWYRQDPGLGLRLIYFSYDVKMKEKGDIPEGYSVSREKKERFSLILESASTNQTSMYLCASSPPGTSRTQYFGPGTRLLVL.

This clone was observed a single time. This chain uses TRBV13 with TRBJ2-7, with D perhaps given as TRBD1 or TRBD2 (6 bases each). Germline V CDR1 and CDR2: PRHDT, FYEKMQ (reference sequence). This CDR3 spans 16 amino acids. V lost 4 bases and J 3 bases, leaving 19 bases between the germline ends. CDR3 in DNA: TGTGCCAGCAGCTCCGAATCCGGGGGCCGGGGCTACGAGCAGTACTTC. Its protein product is CASSSESGGRGYEQYF.

The chain links TRBV2 to TRBJ1-4; 8 nucleotides align to TRBD1. The CDR3 consists of 20 residues. Looked up from germline, CDR1 is SNHLY and CDR2 is FYNNEI. Trimming took 8 bases from V and 0 from J; bases not matched to a gene: 20. The CDR3 DNA reads TGTGCCAGCCCAGATGGACAGGGAATATTTATATTTACAACTAATGAAAAACTGTTTTTT. Translation: CASPDGQGIFIFTTNEKLFF.

The chain recombines TRBV9 with TRBJ2-3, with TRBD2 matching over 7 bases. CDR3 length: 15 amino acids. The J segment lost 0 bases and the V segment lost 0 bases, leaving 1 base of the junction unmatched. Germline values: CDR1 SGDLS, CDR2 YYNGEE. The CDR3 loop reads CASSVGLASTDTQYF. The CDR3 coding sequence is TGTGCCAGCAGCGTAGGACTAGCAAGCACAGATACGCAGTATTTT.

This clone was observed a few times. V and J are TRBV18 and TRBJ1-6; TRBD1 matches 10 bases. The germline V gene encodes CDR1 KGHSH and CDR2 LQKENI. V shed 2 bases and J 9 bases; nucleotides not matched to a gene: 4. This CDR3 is 15 amino acids long. CDR3 DNA sequence: TGTGCCAGCTCACCATCGGGACAGGGGATTTCACCCCTCCACTTT. It is translated as CASSPSGQGISPLHF.

This clone has just one count. The chain combines TRBV5-4 with TRBJ2-2, with D uncertain. The CDR3 is made up of 14 amino acids. Trimming took 1 base from V and 4 from J, leaving 8 bases between them. CDR1 is SGHNT, CDR2 YYREEE, per germline (reference sequence). The CDR3 region has the DNA TGTGCCAGCAGCTTGTCTCAGGTCACCGGGGAGCTGTTTTTT. Translation: CASSLSQVTGELFF.

This rearrangement joins TRBV7-8 to TRBJ1-6; a weak D match, TRBD1 (5 bases). Germline CDR1 reads SGHVS; CDR2 reads FQNEAQ. Trimming removed 4 bases from V and 3 bases from J, with 22 bases in between. CDR3 length equals 19 residues. The CDR3 protein is CASSSVGRPGVHYNSPLHF. The CDR3 DNA follows: TGTGCCAGCAGCTCAGTGGGACGCCCTGGGGTCCACTATAATTCACCCCTCCACTTT.

This clone is judged medium-sized. V is TRBV6-1 and J is TRBJ2-7, with TRBD1 identical over 8 bases. Per the germline V gene, CDR1 is MNHNS and CDR2 is SASEGT. The CDR3 sequence is 12 residues long. The J segment lost 3 bases and the V segment lost 11 bases, leaving 6 bases of the junction unmatched. CDR3 DNA: TGTGCCCGACTAACAGGGGGCTACGAGCAGTACTTC. Amino acid sequence: CARLTGGYEQYF.

A word on this clone: A read error may produce the germline difference seen at one junction end. This chain links TRBV5-6 with TRBJ1-5; the D is unclear. Germline V gives CDR1 SGHDT, CDR2 YYEEEE. This CDR3 has 17 residues. DNA for the CDR3: TGTGCTAGCAGCCCCCCCCATCGAGCAGCCTACAATCAGCCCCAGCATTTT. It specifies CASSPPHRAAYNQPQHF.

This clone was seen a single time. The V gene is TRBV7-2, the J gene TRBJ2-7; D possibly uses TRBD1 or TRBD2 (5 bases each). The CDR3 covers 15 residues. V was cut by 4 bases and J by 7 bases, with 20 bases left in between. The germline V gene has CDR1 SGHTA and CDR2 FQGNSA. The CDR3 DNA reads TGTGCCAGCAGCTCCGAGGGACGGGGAGACCAGGAGCAGTACTTC. Its protein product is CASSSEGRGDQEQYF.